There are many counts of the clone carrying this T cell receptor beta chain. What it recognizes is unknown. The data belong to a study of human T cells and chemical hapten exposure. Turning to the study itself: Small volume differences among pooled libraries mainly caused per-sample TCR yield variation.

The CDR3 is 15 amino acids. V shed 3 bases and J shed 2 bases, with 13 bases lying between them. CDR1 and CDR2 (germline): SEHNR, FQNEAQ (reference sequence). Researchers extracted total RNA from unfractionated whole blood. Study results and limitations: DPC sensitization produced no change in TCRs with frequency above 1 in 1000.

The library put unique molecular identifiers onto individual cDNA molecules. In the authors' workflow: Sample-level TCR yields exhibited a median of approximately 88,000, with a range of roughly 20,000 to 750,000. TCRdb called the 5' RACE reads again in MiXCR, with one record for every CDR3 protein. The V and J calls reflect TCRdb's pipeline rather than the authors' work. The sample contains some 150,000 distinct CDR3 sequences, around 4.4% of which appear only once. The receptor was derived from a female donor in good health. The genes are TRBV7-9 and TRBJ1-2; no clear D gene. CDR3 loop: CASSFEVGVNYGYTF. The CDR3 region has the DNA TGTGCCAGCAGCTTTGAGGTTGGGGTGAACTATGGCTACACCTTC.